Below, 19 T cell receptor beta chains from the same sample are listed, as sequenced in a study of cytomegalovirus exposure and HLA in healthy donors. Primers for the PCR totalled 60 Vbeta and 13 Jbeta. Sequencing was performed with immunoSEQ multiplex PCR; in TCRdb, only in-frame clones are kept and a portion is missing. Of 150,000 to 200,000 clones listed, 84% are singletons. Sequenced material: PBMCs. The source of these receptors is a boy aged 5-17 years in good health and CMV-seronegative.

On this clone itself: Other DNA sequences in this sample translate to the same CDR3. The rearrangement joins TRBV28 to TRBJ1-2, with 7 positions matching TRBD1. Germline lookup yields CDR1 MDHEN and CDR2 SYDVKM. With V trimmed by 1 base and J by 1 base, 3 bases remained unmatched. This CDR3 spans 15 amino acids. In DNA form, the CDR3 reads TGTGCCAGCAGTTTATATGACAGGGTTAACTATGGCTACACCTTC. This encodes CASSLYDRVNYGYTF.

This clone was observed a few times. The chain couples TRBV28 to TRBJ2-1; tentative D call: TRBD2 (6 bases). Trimming pared 4 bases from V and 2 bases from J, leaving 12 bases between. Germline V gene sequence: CDR1 MDHEN, CDR2 SYDVKM. This CDR3 is built from 15 residues. The CDR3 spells CASSSLREAYNEQFF. The CDR3 bases are TGTGCCAGCAGTTCGCTAAGGGAGGCCTACAATGAGCAGTTCTTC.

V is TRBV18 and J is TRBJ2-7, with D tentatively TRBD2 (6 bases). Germline CDR1 KGHSH, CDR2 LQKENI. Trimming left V 3 bases short and J 1 base short, with 19 bases between. The length of the CDR3 is 17 residues. CDR3 loop: CASSPLPLGGISYEQYF. CDR3 nucleotide sequence: TGTGCCAGCTCACCCCTCCCTTTGGGCGGGATATCCTACGAGCAGTACTTC.

The gene calls are TRBV9 and TRBJ2-1, with 8 bases that match TRBD1. The CDR3 covers 17 residues. V lost 3 bases and J lost 2; bases outside the gene matches: 10. Germline CDR1 SGDLS, CDR2 YYNGEE. CDR3 sequence: CASSATPTGVTYNEQFF. CDR3 coding DNA: TGTGCCAGCAGCGCAACACCGACAGGGGTCACCTACAATGAGCAGTTCTTC.

CDR3 sequence: CASSVGTGGGNEQFF. In DNA form, the CDR3 reads TGTGCCAGCAGCGTAGGAACAGGGGGTGGGAATGAGCAGTTCTTC. J is TRBJ2-1 and V is TRBV9, with 8 bases aligning to TRBD1. This CDR3 is built from 15 residues. The junction had 6 bases not matched to a gene; V was cut back by 0 bases and J by 7 bases. Germline V gene sequence: CDR1 SGDLS, CDR2 YYNGEE.

J is TRBJ1-2 and V is TRBV9; possible D gene TRBD1, 5 bases. The V gene's germline CDR1 is SGDLS and CDR2 YYNGEE. Trimming removed 3 bases at V and 0 bases at J, with 15 bases between. The CDR3 is 16 amino acids. The CDR3 region is CASSGGGAAANYGYTF. The CDR3 DNA follows: TGTGCCAGCAGCGGGGGAGGGGCAGCGGCTAACTATGGCTACACCTTC.

The chain employs TRBV9 and TRBJ1-1, with D unclear. From germline, CDR1 is SGDLS and CDR2 YYNGEE. With 0 bases removed from V and 1 base from J, the gap between germline ends came to 7 bases. This CDR3 is built from 14 residues. The CDR3 reads CASSVGSENTEAFF. CDR3 DNA sequence: TGTGCCAGCAGCGTAGGGAGTGAGAACACTGAAGCTTTCTTT.

The chain carries TRBV7-9 and TRBJ2-1, with 10 positions matching TRBD2. V lost 5 bases and J lost 5; bases outside the gene matches: 6. CDR1 SEHNR and CDR2 FQNEAQ come from the germline V gene (reference sequence). The CDR3 totals 15 residues. This chain's CDR3 is CASSLTSGVNNEQFF. Here the CDR3 DNA reads TGTGCCAGCAGCCTAACTAGCGGGGTAAACAATGAGCAGTTCTTC.

The chain is built from TRBV10-3 and TRBJ2-1; 7 bases align to TRBD1. The CDR3 covers 13 residues. Germline V CDR1 and CDR2: ENHRY, SYGVKD. Trimming took 7 bases from V and 5 from J; bases not matched to a gene: 5. For the CDR3, the DNA is TGTGCCATCACGACAGGGCAAAACAATGAGCAGTTCTTC. Amino acid sequence: CAITTGQNNEQFF.

The chain carries TRBV19 and TRBJ2-3, with no clear D. This CDR3 is 14 amino acids long. Trimming cost V 1 base and J 0 bases, with 5 bases left between them. Germline V gene data show CDR1 as LNHDA and CDR2 as SQIVND (reference sequence). CDR3 loop: CASSIVVSTDTQYF. As DNA, the CDR3 is TGTGCCAGTAGTATAGTCGTCAGCACAGATACGCAGTATTTT.

This chain links TRBV9 with TRBJ2-7, with 7 bases fitting TRBD1. CDR1 is SGDLS, CDR2 YYNGEE, per germline. This CDR3 spans 17 amino acids. J was trimmed by 2 bases and V by 4 bases; bases with no gene match: 15. The CDR3 DNA reads as TGTGCCAGCAGCATGTCCCCTGGGACAGCGGAGGCCTACGAGCAGTACTTC. Protein sequence: CASSMSPGTAEAYEQYF.

This clone was detected only a few times. The V gene is TRBV2, the J gene TRBJ1-5; D gene ambiguous. The V and J ends lost 4 bases and 5 bases respectively, with 6 bases between them. CDR3 length equals 12 residues. Germline loops: CDR1 SNHLY, CDR2 FYNNEI. Here the CDR3 DNA reads TGTGCCAGCAGTGGTCAGTATCAGCCCCAGCATTTT. Translation: CASSGQYQPQHF. The full variable domain, with the rest looked up from reference TRBV2 and TRBJ1-5, is EPEVTQTPSHQVTQMGQEVILRCVPISNHLYFYWYRQILGQKVEFLVSFYNNEISEKSEIFDDQFSVERPDGSNFTLKIRSTKLEDSAMYFCASSGQYQPQHFGDGTRLSIL.

The chain is built from TRBV5-5 and TRBJ1-6; 7 bases map to TRBD1. Germline CDR1 SGHKS, CDR2 YYEKEE (reference sequence). Trimming removed 4 bases from V and 10 bases from J; junction bases left unmatched: 11. CDR3 length equals 15 residues. DNA of the CDR3: TGTGCCAGCAGCCGAGGGGAGACAGGGACCTCACCCCTCCACTTT. The encoded protein is CASSRGETGTSPLHF. Using reference TRBV5-5 and TRBJ1-6 for the parts outside the CDR3, the full variable domain is DAGVTQSPTHLIKTRGQQVTLRCSPISGHKSVSWYQQVLGQGPQFIFQYYEKEERGRGNFPDRFSARQFPNYSSELNVNALLLGDSALYLCASSRGETGTSPLHFGNGTRLTVT.

The genes are TRBV7-2 and TRBJ2-5, with D unclear. Germline V CDR1 and CDR2: SGHTA, FQGNSA. CDR3 length: 12 residues. Trimming took off 5 bases at V and 5 bases at J, with 9 bases between the two ends. The CDR3 reads CASSQLKETQYF. CDR3 DNA sequence: TGTGCCAGCAGCCAACTAAAGGAGACCCAGTACTTC.

This sequence joins TRBV7-9 and TRBJ2-7, with 10 bases identical to TRBD1. Trimming at V came to 3 bases and at J to 7 bases, leaving 12 bases not matched to a gene. Per germline, CDR1 SEHNR and CDR2 FQNEAQ (reference sequence). The CDR3 sequence is 16 residues long. CDR3 in amino acids: CASSFGGPDRGIEQYF. The DNA of the CDR3 is TGTGCCAGCAGCTTTGGAGGCCCGGACAGGGGGATAGAGCAGTACTTC.

The rearrangement uses TRBV28 and TRBJ1-3, with 7 bases that match TRBD1. After removal of 7 bases from V and 8 bases from J, the junction contained 5 bases not matched to a gene. CDR1 MDHEN and CDR2 SYDVKM come from the germline V gene. The CDR3 consists of 12 residues. The CDR3: CASKSGGHTIYF. CDR3 nucleotides: TGTGCCAGCAAGTCAGGGGGTCACACCATATATTTT.

The V and J genes are TRBV13 and TRBJ1-3; 7 bases align to TRBD1. Germline CDR1 reads PRHDT; CDR2 reads FYEKMQ (reference sequence). The ends lost 1 base at V and 1 base at J; junction bases unmatched: 1. The CDR3 runs 15 residues. The CDR3 DNA sequence: TGTGCCAGCAGCTTAGAGACAGGGTCTGGAAACACCATATATTTT. Its protein product is CASSLETGSGNTIYF.

As to this clone: A junction end diverges from the germline sequence, so it may reflect a read error. The rearrangement joins TRBV7-7 to TRBJ1-4; D might be TRBD1 (5 bases). The CDR3 is 13 amino acids. CDR1 SSHAT and CDR2 FNYEAQ come from the germline V gene (reference sequence). CDR3 residues: CASSLGAAEKLFF. CDR3 nucleotides: TGTGCTAGCAGCTTAGGGGCAGCTGAAAAACTGTTTTTT.

The rearrangement joins TRBV5-1 to TRBJ2-3; TRBD2 agrees at 12 bases. Trimming at V came to 4 bases and at J to 3 bases, leaving 12 bases not matched to a gene. The CDR3 consists of 18 residues. Germline CDR1 reads SGHRS; CDR2 reads YFSETQ. The CDR3 DNA reads as TGCGCCAGCAGCCGTTGGACTAGCGGGGAATTACTTACAGATACGCAGTATTTT. Amino acid sequence: CASSRWTSGELLTDTQYF.